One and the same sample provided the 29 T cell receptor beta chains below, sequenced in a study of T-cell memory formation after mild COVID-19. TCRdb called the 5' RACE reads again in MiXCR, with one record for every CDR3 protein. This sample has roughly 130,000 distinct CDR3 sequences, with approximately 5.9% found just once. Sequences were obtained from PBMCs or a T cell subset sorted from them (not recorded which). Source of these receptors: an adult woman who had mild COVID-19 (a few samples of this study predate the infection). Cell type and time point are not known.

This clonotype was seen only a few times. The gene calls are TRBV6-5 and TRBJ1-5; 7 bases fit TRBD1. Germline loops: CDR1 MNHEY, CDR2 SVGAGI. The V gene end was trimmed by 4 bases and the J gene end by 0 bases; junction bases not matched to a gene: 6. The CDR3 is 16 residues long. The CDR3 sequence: CASSSGTVYSNQPQHF. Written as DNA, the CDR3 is TGTGCCAGCAGTTCTGGGACAGTTTATAGCAATCAGCCCCAGCATTTT.

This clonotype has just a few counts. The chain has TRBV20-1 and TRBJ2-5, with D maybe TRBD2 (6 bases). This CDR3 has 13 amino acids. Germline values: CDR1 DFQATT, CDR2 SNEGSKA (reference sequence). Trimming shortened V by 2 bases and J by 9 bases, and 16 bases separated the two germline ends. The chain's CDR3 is CSARPLATEAQYF. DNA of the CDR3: TGCAGTGCTAGACCTCTAGCGACTGAGGCCCAGTACTTC.

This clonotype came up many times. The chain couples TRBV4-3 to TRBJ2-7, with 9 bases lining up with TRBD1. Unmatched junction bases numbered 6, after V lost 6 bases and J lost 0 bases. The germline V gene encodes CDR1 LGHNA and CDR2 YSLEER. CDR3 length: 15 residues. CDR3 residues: CASSYDRGNSYEQYF. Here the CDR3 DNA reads TGCGCCAGCAGTTATGACAGGGGGAACTCCTACGAGCAGTACTTC.

In nucleotides, the CDR3 is TGCGCCAGCAGCTTGGCACCCCGGGACAACACAGATACGCAGTATTTT. It is translated as CASSLAPRDNTDTQYF. This sequence joins TRBV5-1 and TRBJ2-3; TRBD1 might be the D (6 bases). The V gene lost 0 bases and the J gene lost 2 bases, with 13 bases spanning the gap. The CDR3 covers 16 residues. Germline lookup yields CDR1 SGHRS and CDR2 YFSETQ.

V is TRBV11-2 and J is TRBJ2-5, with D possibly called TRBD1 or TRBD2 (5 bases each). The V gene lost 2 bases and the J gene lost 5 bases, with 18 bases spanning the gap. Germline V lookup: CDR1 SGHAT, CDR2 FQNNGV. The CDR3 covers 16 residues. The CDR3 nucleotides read TGTGCCAGCAGCTTAAACACGGGACCCGAGGGGGAGACCCAGTACTTC. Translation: CASSLNTGPEGETQYF.

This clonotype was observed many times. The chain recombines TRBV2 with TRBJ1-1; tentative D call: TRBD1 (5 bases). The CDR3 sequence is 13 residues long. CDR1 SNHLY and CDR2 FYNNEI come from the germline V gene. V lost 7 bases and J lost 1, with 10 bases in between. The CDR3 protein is CASTGAENTEAFF. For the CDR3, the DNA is TGTGCCAGCACCGGGGCGGAGAACACTGAAGCTTTCTTT.

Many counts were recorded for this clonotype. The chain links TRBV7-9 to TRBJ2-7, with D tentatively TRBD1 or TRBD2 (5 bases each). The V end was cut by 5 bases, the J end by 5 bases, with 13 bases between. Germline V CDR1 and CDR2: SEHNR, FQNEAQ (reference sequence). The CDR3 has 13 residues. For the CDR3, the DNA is TGTGCCAGCAGCCGGGGCGGAACAGACGAGCAGTACTTC. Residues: CASSRGGTDEQYF.

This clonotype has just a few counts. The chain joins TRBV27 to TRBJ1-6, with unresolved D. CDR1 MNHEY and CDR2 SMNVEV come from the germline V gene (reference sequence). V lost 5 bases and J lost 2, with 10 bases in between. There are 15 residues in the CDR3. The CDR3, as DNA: TGTGCCAGCAGTCCCCGGGAGGCCTATAATTCACCCCTCCACTTT. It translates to CASSPREAYNSPLHF.

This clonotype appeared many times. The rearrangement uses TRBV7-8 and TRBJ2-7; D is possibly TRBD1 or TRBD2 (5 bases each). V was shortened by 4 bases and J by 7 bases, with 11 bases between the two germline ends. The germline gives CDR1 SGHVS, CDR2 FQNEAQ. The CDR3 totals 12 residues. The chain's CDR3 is CASSWGTGEQYF. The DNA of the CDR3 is TGTGCCAGCAGCTGGGGCACGGGGGAGCAGTACTTC.

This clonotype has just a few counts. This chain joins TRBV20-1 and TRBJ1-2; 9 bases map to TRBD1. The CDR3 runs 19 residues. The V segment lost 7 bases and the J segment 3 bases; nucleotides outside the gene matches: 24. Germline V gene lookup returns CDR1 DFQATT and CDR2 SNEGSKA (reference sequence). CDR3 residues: CSVYVIGWGQGTEHYGYTF. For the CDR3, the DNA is TGCAGTGTCTATGTGATTGGGTGGGGACAGGGTACGGAACACTATGGCTACACCTTC.

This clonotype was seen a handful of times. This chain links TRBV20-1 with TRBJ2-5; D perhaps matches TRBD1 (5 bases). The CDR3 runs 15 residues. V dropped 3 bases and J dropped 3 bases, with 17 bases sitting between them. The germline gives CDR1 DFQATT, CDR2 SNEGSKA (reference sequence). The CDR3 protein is CSASVSYRLKETQYF. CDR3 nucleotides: TGCAGTGCTAGTGTCAGTTACAGGCTTAAAGAGACCCAGTACTTC.

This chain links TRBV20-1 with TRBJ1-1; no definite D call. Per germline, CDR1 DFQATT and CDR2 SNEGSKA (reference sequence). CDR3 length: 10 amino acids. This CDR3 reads CTWGYPEAFF. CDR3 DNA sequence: TGCACCTGGGGTTACCCTGAAGCTTTCTTT.

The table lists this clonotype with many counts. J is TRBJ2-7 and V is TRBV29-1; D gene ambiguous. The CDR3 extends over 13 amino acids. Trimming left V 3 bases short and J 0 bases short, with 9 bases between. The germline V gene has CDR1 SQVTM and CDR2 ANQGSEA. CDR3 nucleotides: TGCAGCGTTGAGGCGGATAACTCCTACGAGCAGTACTTC. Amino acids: CSVEADNSYEQYF.

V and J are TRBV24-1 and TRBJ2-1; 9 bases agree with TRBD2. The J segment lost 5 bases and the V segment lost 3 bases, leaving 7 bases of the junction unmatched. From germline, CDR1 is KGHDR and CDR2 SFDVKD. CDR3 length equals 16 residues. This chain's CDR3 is CATSDPLAGGNNEQFF. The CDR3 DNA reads TGTGCCACCAGTGATCCCTTGGCGGGAGGGAACAATGAGCAGTTCTTC.

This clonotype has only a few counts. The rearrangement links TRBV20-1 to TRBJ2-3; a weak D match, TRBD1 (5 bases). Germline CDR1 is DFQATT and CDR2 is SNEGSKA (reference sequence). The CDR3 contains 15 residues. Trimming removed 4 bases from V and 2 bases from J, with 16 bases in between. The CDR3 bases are TGCAGTGCTATTAGGGGCTTCACCATCACAGATACGCAGTATTTT. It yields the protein CSAIRGFTITDTQYF.

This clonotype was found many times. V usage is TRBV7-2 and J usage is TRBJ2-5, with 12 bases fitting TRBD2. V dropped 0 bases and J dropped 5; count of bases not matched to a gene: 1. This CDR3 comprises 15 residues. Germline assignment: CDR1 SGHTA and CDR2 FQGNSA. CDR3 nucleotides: TGTGCCAGCAGCTTAGCTCTAGCGGGAGGGGAGACCCAGTACTTC. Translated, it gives CASSLALAGGETQYF.

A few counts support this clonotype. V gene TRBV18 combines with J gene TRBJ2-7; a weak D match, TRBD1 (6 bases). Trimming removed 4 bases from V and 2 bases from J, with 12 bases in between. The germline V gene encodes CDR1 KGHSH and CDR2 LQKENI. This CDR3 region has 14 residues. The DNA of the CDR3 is TGTGCCAGCTCACGCCGGGACAACCCCTACGAGCAGTACTTC. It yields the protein CASSRRDNPYEQYF.

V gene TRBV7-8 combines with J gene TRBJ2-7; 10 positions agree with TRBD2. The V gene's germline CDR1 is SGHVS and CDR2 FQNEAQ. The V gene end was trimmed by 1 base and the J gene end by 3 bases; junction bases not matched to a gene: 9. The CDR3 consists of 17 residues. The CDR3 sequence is CASSLGNPSGSYYEQYF. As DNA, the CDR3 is TGTGCCAGCAGCTTAGGGAATCCTAGCGGGAGTTACTACGAGCAGTACTTC.

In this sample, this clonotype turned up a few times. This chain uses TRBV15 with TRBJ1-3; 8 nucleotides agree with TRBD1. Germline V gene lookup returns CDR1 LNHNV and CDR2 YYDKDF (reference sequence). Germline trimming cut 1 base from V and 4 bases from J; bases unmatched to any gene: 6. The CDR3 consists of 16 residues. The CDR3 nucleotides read TGTGCCACCAGCAGAGTCAGGACAGGGCCAGGAAACACCATATATTTT. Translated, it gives CATSRVRTGPGNTIYF.

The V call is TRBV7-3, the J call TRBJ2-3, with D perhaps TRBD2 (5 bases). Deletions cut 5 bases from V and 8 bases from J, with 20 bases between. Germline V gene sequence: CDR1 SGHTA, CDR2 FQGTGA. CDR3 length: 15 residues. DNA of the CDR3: TGTGCCAGCAGCCGCACGGGAAGCCCACAGACTACGCAGTATTTT. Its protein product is CASSRTGSPQTTQYF.

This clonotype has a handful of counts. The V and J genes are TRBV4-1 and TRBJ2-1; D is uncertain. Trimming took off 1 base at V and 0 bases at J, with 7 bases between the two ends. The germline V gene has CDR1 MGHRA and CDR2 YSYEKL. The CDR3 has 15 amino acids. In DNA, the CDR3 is TGCGCCAGCAGCCAAGGGTTAGACTCCTACAATGAGCAGTTCTTC. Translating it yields CASSQGLDSYNEQFF.

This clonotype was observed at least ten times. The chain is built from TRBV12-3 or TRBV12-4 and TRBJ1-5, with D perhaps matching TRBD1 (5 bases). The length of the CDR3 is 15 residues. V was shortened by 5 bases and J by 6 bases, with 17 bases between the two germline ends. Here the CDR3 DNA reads TGTGCCAGCAGTCCCAGCCGGGACGGAATTCAGCCCCAGCATTTT. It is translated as CASSPSRDGIQPQHF.

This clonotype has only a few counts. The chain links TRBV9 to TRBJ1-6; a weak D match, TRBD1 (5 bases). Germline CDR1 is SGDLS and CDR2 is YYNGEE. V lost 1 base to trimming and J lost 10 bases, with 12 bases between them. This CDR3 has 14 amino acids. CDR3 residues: CASSVLEGNSPLHF. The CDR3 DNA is TGTGCCAGCAGCGTACTAGAGGGGAACTCACCCCTCCACTTT. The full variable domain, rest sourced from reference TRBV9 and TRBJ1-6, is DSGVTQTPKHLITATGQRVTLRCSPRSGDLSVYWYQQSLDQGLQFLIQYYNGEERAKGNILERFSAQQFPDLHSELNLSSLELGDSALYFCASSVLEGNSPLHFGNGTRLTVT.

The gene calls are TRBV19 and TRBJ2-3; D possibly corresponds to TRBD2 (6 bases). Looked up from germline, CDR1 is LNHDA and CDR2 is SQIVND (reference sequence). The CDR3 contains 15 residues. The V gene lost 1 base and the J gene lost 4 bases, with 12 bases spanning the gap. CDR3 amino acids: CASSIGLGLPDTQYF. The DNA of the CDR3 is TGTGCCAGTAGTATAGGACTAGGGCTGCCAGATACGCAGTATTTT.

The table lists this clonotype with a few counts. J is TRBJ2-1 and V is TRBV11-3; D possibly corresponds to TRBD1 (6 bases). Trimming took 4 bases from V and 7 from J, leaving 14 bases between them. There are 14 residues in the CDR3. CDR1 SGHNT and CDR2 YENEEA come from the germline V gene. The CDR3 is CASSSTGRGNEQFF. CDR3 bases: TGTGCCAGCAGCTCGACAGGCCGGGGTAATGAGCAGTTCTTC.

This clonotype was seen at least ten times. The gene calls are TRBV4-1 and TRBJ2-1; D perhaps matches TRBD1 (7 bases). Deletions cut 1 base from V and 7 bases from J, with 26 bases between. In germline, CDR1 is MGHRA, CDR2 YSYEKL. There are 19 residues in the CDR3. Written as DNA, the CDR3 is TGCGCCAGCAGCCAAGTTTTGTTTGGTCGGGGGCCGACAGGGAATGAGCAGTTCTTC. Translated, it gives CASSQVLFGRGPTGNEQFF.

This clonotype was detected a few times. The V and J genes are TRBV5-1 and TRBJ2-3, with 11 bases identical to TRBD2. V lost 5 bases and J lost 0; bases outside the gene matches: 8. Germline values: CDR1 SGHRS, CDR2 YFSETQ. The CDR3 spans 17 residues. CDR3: CASSPGTSGGSTDTQYF. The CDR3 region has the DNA TGCGCCAGCAGTCCCGGGACTAGCGGAGGTAGCACAGATACGCAGTATTTT.

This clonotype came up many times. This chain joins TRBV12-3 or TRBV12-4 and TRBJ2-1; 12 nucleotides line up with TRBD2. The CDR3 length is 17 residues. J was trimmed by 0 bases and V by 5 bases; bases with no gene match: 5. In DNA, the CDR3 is TGTGCCAGCAGTCCGTGGACTAGCGGGAACTCCTACAATGAGCAGTTCTTC. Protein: CASSPWTSGNSYNEQFF.

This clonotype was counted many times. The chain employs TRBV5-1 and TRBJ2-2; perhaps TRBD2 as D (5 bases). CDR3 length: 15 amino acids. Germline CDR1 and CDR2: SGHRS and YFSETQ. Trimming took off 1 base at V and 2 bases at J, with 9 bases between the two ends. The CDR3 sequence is CASSLSGKNTGELFF. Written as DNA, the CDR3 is TGCGCCAGCAGCTTGTCCGGGAAAAACACCGGGGAGCTGTTTTTT.